This T cell receptor beta chain was found in a study of T-cell reconstitution after alpha-beta-depleted transplantation in children. As for this clonotype: Its antigen is not known.

Unique molecular identifiers were built into the TCRbeta library. Using its own MiXCR run on the PCR reads, TCRdb lists one record per CDR3 protein. In the table there are just under 350,000 distinct CDR3 sequences, roughly 15% of which are singletons. The study's findings and limits: When one year had passed after transplant, most T-cell counts and diversity came from newly produced T cells. Surviving thymic progenitors and recipient T cells were the source of high TCRbeta diversity at day 60 in some patients. At around two months after transplant, the alpha-beta T cells were reportedly derived from several hundred expanded clones that came from non-depleted graft cells.

CDR3 length: 16 residues. The V gene's germline CDR1 is LGHNA and CDR2 YNFKEQ. Unmatched junction bases numbered 3, after V lost 3 bases and J lost 3 bases. This chain joins TRBV4-2 and TRBJ2-2, with TRBD2 identical over 11 bases. This specimen was PBMCs, mostly from graft donor cells, taken 360 days after TCRalphabeta/CD19-depleted stem cell transplant. This clonotype was obtained from a male patient between 2 and 10 years old who had a stem cell transplant for acute lymphoblastic leukemia, so the T cells may come from the graft donor. The CDR3 DNA is TGTGCCAGCAGCCAGACTAGCGGGACGTACACCGGGGAGCTGTTTTTT. Its translation is CASSQTSGTYTGELFF.